Reported below is one TCR beta chain. Its antigen remains unknown. One junction end does not reproduce the germline sequence, and a read error may be involved. This sample was included in a study of shared clonotypes between healthy human individuals. Study details: Plates per donor: three CD4 naive, three CD4 memory, two CD8 naive, one CD8 memory.

Each replicate PCR on the sorted subsets used about 0.2 ug DNA (around 30,000 T cell genomes). Some clones are missing from TCRdb's copy, which holds only in-frame ones; the method was immunoSEQ multiplex PCR. The sample has about 670,000 clones; about two thirds are singletons. CDR3 length: 14 amino acids. Germline V lookup: CDR1 SNHLY, CDR2 FYNNEI. Study observations and caveats: The generation probabilities recorded for non-shared clonotypes fell below those of clonotypes shared by all four donors. Four donors showed sharing of around 5% of naive CD4 clonotypes.

The chain couples TRBV2 to TRBJ1-1; D is ambiguous. Sequenced material: memory CD4+ T cells sorted from blood. Subset here: CD45RA-negative fraction. This TCR came from a woman under 40 in good health. Here the CDR3 DNA reads TGTGCCTGCAGGACTGTCGGTTTCGACACTGAAGCTTTCTTT. Translated, it gives CACRTVGFDTEAFF.